Each of the 2 T cell receptor beta chains below was sequenced from the same sample in a study of T cell responses to AZD1222 COVID-19 vaccine. TCRdb's table, derived via immunoSEQ multiplex PCR, lists solely in-frame clones and lacks some. The table shows some 140,000 clones, with about 87% occurring only once. The sample consisted of peripheral blood, taken on day 0 of AZD1222 vaccination. The source of these receptors is an adult in good health.

This chain connects TRBV15 to TRBJ2-7; TRBD2 matches at 7 bases. Trimming removed 0 bases from V and 4 bases from J; junction bases left unmatched: 9. CDR3 size: 16 residues. Germline V CDR1 and CDR2: LNHNV, YYDKDF (reference sequence). CDR3 sequence reads: CATSRDSGGSRYEQYF. The CDR3 coding sequence is TGTGCCACCAGCAGAGACAGTGGCGGGAGTCGATACGAGCAGTACTTC. The full variable domain, in which reference TRBV15 and TRBJ2-7 provide the parts outside the CDR3, is DAMVIQNPRYQVTQFGKPVTLSCSQTLNHNVMYWYQQKSSQAPKLLFHYYDKDFNNEADTPDNFQSRRPNTSFCFLDIRSPGLGDTAMYLCATSRDSGGSRYEQYFGPGTRLTVT.

This sequence joins TRBV4-1 and TRBJ1-2, with TRBD1 matching over 7 bases. The CDR3 consists of 15 residues. With V trimmed by 5 bases and J by 4 bases, 10 bases remained unmatched. CDR1 is MGHRA and CDR2 is YSYEKL in the germline V gene. The CDR3 spells CASSEGEGAGYGYTF. The CDR3 bases are TGCGCCAGCAGCGAAGGGGAGGGGGCCGGCTATGGCTACACCTTC.